Sequencing of this T cell receptor beta chain was carried out in a study of CXCR3-negative and CXCR3-positive naive CD8 T cells. Germline lookup yields CDR1 SQVTM and CDR2 ANQGSEA. The CDR3 totals 12 residues. Via 5' RACE with UMI labels, TRB cDNA libraries were prepared. TCRdb reprocessed the 5' RACE reads and keeps a single row for each CDR3 protein, giving no DNA. Its clone listing holds tens of thousands of distinct CDR3 sequences. Sequencing was carried out using memory CD8+ T cells from blood. The receptor comes from a human donor in good health. Some clones in this sample may be carry-over from other donors' samples. The V and J genes are TRBV29-1 and TRBJ2-2. CDR3 sequence reads: CSAWENTGELFF.